This entry lists 22 T cell receptor beta chains sequenced from one sample in a study of immune cell composition in non-small cell lung cancer. Normal lung sampling was at least 3 cm from the tumour, as distant as possible. Measured with immunoSEQ multiplex PCR; TCRdb has only the in-frame clones, and not every one. The sample records a few thousand clones, roughly 80% being singletons. Sequencing was performed on non-adjacent lung tissue. These receptors all come from a human donor with non-small cell lung cancer.

The V gene is TRBV13, the J gene TRBJ2-3, with 13 positions matching TRBD2. The CDR3 spans 16 residues. The junction had 3 bases not matched to a gene; V was cut back by 0 bases and J by 6 bases. Per the germline V gene, CDR1 is PRHDT and CDR2 is FYEKMQ (reference sequence). The CDR3 DNA sequence: TGTGCCAGCAGCTTAGGCGGACTAGCGGGGGCCGATACGCAGTATTTT. Amino acids: CASSLGGLAGADTQYF.

The V gene is TRBV28, the J gene TRBJ2-2, with D maybe TRBD2 (6 bases). Germline-derived CDR1 and CDR2 are MDHEN and SYDVKM. V shed 3 bases and J shed 2 bases, with 10 bases lying between them. This CDR3 comprises 15 residues. The CDR3 DNA sequence: TGTGCCAGCAGTTTTGGAGGGTCAAACACCGGGGAGCTGTTTTTT. Its translation: CASSFGGSNTGELFF.

The chain combines TRBV19 with TRBJ2-3, with 7 bases identical to TRBD2. CDR3 length equals 16 residues. V was pared by 5 bases and J by 0 bases, with 8 bases of the junction left unmatched. Germline CDR1 and CDR2: LNHDA and SQIVND (reference sequence). CDR3 sequence: CASSFTTGGSTDTQYF. The CDR3 DNA is TGTGCCAGTAGTTTTACTACGGGAGGTAGCACAGATACGCAGTATTTT.

V is TRBV7-9 and J is TRBJ2-7, with D possibly matching TRBD1 (5 bases). The CDR3 has 14 amino acids. V was clipped by 5 bases and J by 6 bases, with 17 bases between them. Germline CDR1 is SEHNR and CDR2 is FQNEAQ (reference sequence). The CDR3 sequence is CASSPRAVEGEQYF. The CDR3 nucleotides are TGTGCCAGCAGCCCCAGGGCCGTGGAAGGCGAGCAGTACTTC. Using reference TRBV7-9 and TRBJ2-7 for the parts outside the CDR3, the full variable domain is DTGVSQNPRHKITKRGQNVTFRCDPISEHNRLYWYRQTLGQGPEFLTYFQNEAQLEKSRLLSDRFSAERPKGSFSTLEIQRTEQGDSAMYLCASSPRAVEGEQYFGPGTRLTVT.

The chain uses TRBV11-2 and TRBJ2-7, with D possibly TRBD2 on 6 matching bases. The CDR3 has 15 residues. V was cut by 1 base and J by 2 bases, with 12 bases left in between. The germline CDR1 and CDR2 sequences are SGHAT and FQNNGV. In DNA form, the CDR3 reads TGTGCCAGCAGCTTAGTTGCTAGCGTTACCTACGAGCAGTACTTC. It yields the protein CASSLVASVTYEQYF.

The chain couples TRBV7-9 to TRBJ2-7; D remains unclear. The CDR3 consists of 13 residues. The V end was cut by 0 bases, the J end by 5 bases, with 8 bases between. Germline V gene sequence: CDR1 SEHNR, CDR2 FQNEAQ (reference sequence). CDR3 in DNA: TGTGCCAGCAGCTTAGCTTCAGGCGACGAGCAGTACTTC. Translation gives CASSLASGDEQYF.

The J gene is TRBJ1-4, the V gene TRBV5-1; TRBD1 matches at 7 bases. With V trimmed by 4 bases and J by 5 bases, 8 bases remained unmatched. CDR1 and CDR2 (germline): SGHRS, YFSETQ. The CDR3 runs to 15 residues. The CDR3 sequence is CASSPGGQLNEKLFF. The CDR3 DNA is TGCGCCAGCAGCCCCGGGGGACAGCTAAATGAAAAACTGTTTTTT.

CDR3 DNA sequence: TGTGCCAGCAGTCCCGACAGGGCATACGAGCAGTACTTC. Translation gives CASSPDRAYEQYF. The rearrangement links TRBV2 to TRBJ2-7, with 7 bases identical to TRBD1. The J segment lost 4 bases and the V segment lost 5 bases, leaving 5 bases of the junction unmatched. This CDR3 has 13 residues. Germline V lookup: CDR1 SNHLY, CDR2 FYNNEI.

The chain combines TRBV9 with TRBJ1-2, with a possible D match to TRBD1 (6 bases). The V end lost 3 bases, the J end lost 7 bases, and 16 bases lay between the germline ends. Germline V lookup: CDR1 SGDLS, CDR2 YYNGEE. The CDR3 length is 14 residues. DNA of the CDR3: TGTGCCAGCAGCGAGACCACAGGGAGGGGTGGCTACACCTTC. This encodes CASSETTGRGGYTF.

In this sample, this clone turned up a few times. This rearrangement joins TRBV2 to TRBJ2-3; D call uncertain. Germline V gene data show CDR1 as SNHLY and CDR2 as FYNNEI. Trimming took off 6 bases at V and 2 bases at J, with 3 bases between the two ends. The CDR3 extends over 11 amino acids. CDR3 residues: CASSYTDTQYF. Written as DNA, the CDR3 is TGTGCCAGCAGCTACACAGATACGCAGTATTTT.

V is TRBV7-9 and J is TRBJ2-3, with D perhaps matching TRBD2 (6 bases). The V gene's germline CDR1 is SEHNR and CDR2 FQNEAQ (reference sequence). CDR3 size: 13 residues. V lost 5 bases to trimming and J lost 4 bases, with 10 bases between them. CDR3 in amino acids: CASSQTRPDTQYF. CDR3 nucleotide sequence: TGTGCCAGCAGCCAGACTAGGCCAGATACGCAGTATTTT.

This clone was observed once. The J gene is TRBJ2-3, the V gene TRBV25-1; TRBD2 matches at 9 bases. CDR3 length: 18 amino acids. With 3 bases clipped from V and 2 bases from J, the junction kept 12 bases outside the gene matches. Looked up from germline, CDR1 is MGHDK and CDR2 is SYGVNS. This CDR3 is CASSDRWRGGSITDTQYF. The CDR3 coding sequence is TGTGCCAGCAGTGATCGGTGGCGGGGGGGATCTATCACAGATACGCAGTATTTT.

V and J are TRBV28 and TRBJ2-7; D might be TRBD2 (5 bases). Germline V gene lookup returns CDR1 MDHEN and CDR2 SYDVKM. V dropped 10 bases and J dropped 0 bases, with 19 bases sitting between them. The CDR3 consists of 15 residues. The CDR3 DNA sequence: TGTGCCACCACCCCTCCCGAGCGGAGCTCCTACGAGCAGTACTTC. Encoded protein: CATTPPERSSYEQYF.

V gene TRBV7-9 combines with J gene TRBJ2-7, with TRBD2 matching 11 bases. This CDR3 is 15 amino acids long. Germline-derived CDR1 and CDR2 are SEHNR and FQNEAQ (reference sequence). V shed 5 bases, J shed 7 bases, and the junction held 10 bases outside the gene matches. CDR3 nucleotide sequence: TGTGCCAGCAGCCAAGGACTAGCGGGCCCTTGGGAGCAGTACTTC. It encodes CASSQGLAGPWEQYF.

The chain links TRBV5-4 to TRBJ1-2, with D hard to call. Trimming removed 4 bases at V and 3 bases at J, with 16 bases between. Germline lookup yields CDR1 SGHNT and CDR2 YYREEE (reference sequence). The CDR3 extends over 15 amino acids. CDR3 residues: CASSPRSGSYYGYTF. The CDR3 DNA is TGTGCCAGCAGCCCTCGGAGTGGCAGCTACTATGGCTACACCTTC. Using reference TRBV5-4 and TRBJ1-2 for the parts outside the CDR3, the full variable domain is ETGVTQSPTHLIKTRGQQVTLRCSSQSGHNTVSWYQQALGQGPQFIFQYYREEENGRGNFPPRFSGLQFPNYSSELNVNALELDDSALYLCASSPRSGSYYGYTFGSGTRLTVV.

V and J are TRBV15 and TRBJ1-2; 8 nucleotides align to TRBD1. The germline V gene encodes CDR1 LNHNV and CDR2 YYDKDF (reference sequence). This CDR3 region has 14 residues. V dropped 1 base and J dropped 6; count of bases not matched to a gene: 4. The CDR3 loop reads CATSRVETGDGYTF. As DNA, the CDR3 is TGTGCCACCAGCAGAGTTGAGACAGGGGATGGCTACACCTTC.

This chain connects TRBV9 to TRBJ2-2; D unresolved. Trimming shortened V by 3 bases and J by 6 bases, and 6 bases separated the two germline ends. CDR3 length: 12 amino acids. Per the germline V gene, CDR1 is SGDLS and CDR2 is YYNGEE. The CDR3 is CASSGLAGELFF. The CDR3, as DNA: TGTGCCAGCAGCGGACTGGCCGGGGAGCTGTTTTTT.

J is TRBJ2-5 and V is TRBV7-2; D may be TRBD1 (6 bases). V was shortened by 6 bases and J by 5 bases, with 13 bases between the two germline ends. CDR1 is SGHTA and CDR2 is FQGNSA in the germline V gene. The CDR3 contains 13 residues. CDR3: CASRRGGPETQYF. The CDR3 region has the DNA TGTGCCAGCAGGCGAGGGGGACCTGAGACCCAGTACTTC.

The rearrangement links TRBV5-1 to TRBJ1-4; D call uncertain. This CDR3 region has 14 residues. The V gene's germline CDR1 is SGHRS and CDR2 YFSETQ. Trimming took 3 bases from V and 0 from J, leaving 6 bases between them. CDR3 nucleotide sequence: TGCGCCAGCAGCTCCCTATCAACTAATGAAAAACTGTTTTTT. Protein product: CASSSLSTNEKLFF.

The chain joins TRBV2 to TRBJ1-1; D unclear. V was pared by 6 bases and J by 2 bases, with 13 bases between. CDR3 length: 14 amino acids. CDR1 and CDR2 (germline): SNHLY, FYNNEI. The CDR3 nucleotides are TGTGCCAGCAGGCGCATTGTACCCAACACTGAAGCTTTCTTT. Translating gives CASRRIVPNTEAFF.

This sequence joins TRBV10-1 and TRBJ1-5; no clear D gene. The ends were cut back, 9 bases at V and 7 bases at J, with 7 bases in the middle. The CDR3 has 10 amino acids. Germline loops: CDR1 WNHNN, CDR2 SYGVQD (reference sequence). Here the CDR3 reads CASGGQPQHF. CDR3 nucleotide sequence: TGCGCCAGTGGAGGACAGCCCCAGCATTTT.

This clone came up a few times. V usage is TRBV19 and J usage is TRBJ1-5, with a weak D call TRBD1 (5 bases). The germline V and J ends were trimmed by 5 bases and 4 bases, with 15 bases remaining between them. The CDR3 loop spans 15 amino acids. The V gene's germline CDR1 is LNHDA and CDR2 SQIVND (reference sequence). The CDR3 bases are TGTGCCAGTAGTGGGGCCGGTGGGTGGAATCAGCCCCAGCATTTT. Encoded protein: CASSGAGGWNQPQHF.